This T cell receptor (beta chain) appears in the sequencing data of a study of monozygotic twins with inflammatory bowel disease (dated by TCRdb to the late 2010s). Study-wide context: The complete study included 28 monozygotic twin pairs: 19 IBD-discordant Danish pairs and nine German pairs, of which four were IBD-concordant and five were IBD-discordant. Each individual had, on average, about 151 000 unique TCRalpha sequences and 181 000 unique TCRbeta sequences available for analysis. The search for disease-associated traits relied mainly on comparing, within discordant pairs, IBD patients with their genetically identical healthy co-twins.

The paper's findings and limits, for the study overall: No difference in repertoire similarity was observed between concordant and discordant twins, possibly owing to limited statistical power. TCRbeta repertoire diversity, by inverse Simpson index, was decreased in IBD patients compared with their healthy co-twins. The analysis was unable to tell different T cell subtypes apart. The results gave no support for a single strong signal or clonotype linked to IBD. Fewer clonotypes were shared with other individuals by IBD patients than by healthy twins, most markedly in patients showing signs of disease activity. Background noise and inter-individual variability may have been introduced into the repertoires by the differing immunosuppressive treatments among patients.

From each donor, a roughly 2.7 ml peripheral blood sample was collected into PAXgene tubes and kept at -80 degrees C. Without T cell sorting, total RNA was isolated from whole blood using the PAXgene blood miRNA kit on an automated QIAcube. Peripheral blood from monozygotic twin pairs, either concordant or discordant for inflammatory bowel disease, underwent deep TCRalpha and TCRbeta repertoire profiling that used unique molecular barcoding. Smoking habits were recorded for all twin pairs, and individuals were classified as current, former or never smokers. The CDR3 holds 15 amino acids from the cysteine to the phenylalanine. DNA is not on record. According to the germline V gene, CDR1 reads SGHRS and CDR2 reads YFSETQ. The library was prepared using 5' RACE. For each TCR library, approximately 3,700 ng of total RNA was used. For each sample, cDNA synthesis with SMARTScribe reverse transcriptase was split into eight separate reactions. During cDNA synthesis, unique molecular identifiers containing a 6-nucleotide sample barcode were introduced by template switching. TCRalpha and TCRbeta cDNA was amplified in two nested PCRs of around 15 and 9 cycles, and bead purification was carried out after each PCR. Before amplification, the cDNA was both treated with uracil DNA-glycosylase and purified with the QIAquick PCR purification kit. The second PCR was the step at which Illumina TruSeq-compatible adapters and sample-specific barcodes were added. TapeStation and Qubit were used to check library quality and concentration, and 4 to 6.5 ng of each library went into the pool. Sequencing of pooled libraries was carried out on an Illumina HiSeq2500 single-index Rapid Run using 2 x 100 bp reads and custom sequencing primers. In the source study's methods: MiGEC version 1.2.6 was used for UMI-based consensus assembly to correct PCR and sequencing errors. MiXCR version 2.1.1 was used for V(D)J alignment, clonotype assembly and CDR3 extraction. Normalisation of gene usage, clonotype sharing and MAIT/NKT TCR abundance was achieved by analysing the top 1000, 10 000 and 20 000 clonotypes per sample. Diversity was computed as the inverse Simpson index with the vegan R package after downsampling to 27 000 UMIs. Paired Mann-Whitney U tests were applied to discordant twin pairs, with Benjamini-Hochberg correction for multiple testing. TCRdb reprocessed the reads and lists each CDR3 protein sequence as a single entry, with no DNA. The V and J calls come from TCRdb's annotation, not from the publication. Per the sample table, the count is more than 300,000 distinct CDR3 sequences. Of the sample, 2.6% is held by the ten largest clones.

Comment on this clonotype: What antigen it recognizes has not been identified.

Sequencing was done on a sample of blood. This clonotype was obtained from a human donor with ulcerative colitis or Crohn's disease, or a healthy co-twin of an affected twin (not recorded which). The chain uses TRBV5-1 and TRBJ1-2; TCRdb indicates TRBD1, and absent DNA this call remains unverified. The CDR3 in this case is CASSLGSGMNYGYTF.